This T cell receptor beta chain is drawn from a study of blood T cell repertoires in COVID-19. The assay was immunoSEQ multiplex PCR, and TCRdb's table has in-frame clones only and misses some. The table has tens of thousands of clones, roughly three quarters seen once. V lost 0 bases and J lost 6, with 9 bases in between. This CDR3 region has 13 residues. Germline V gene data show CDR1 as SNHLY and CDR2 as FYNNEI. Material: peripheral blood. The chain recombines TRBV2 with TRBJ2-7; no clear D gene. The sequence derives from a man in his fifties with active or convalescent COVID-19. DNA of the CDR3: TGTGCCAGCAGTGAAGCCTTCCAGGTCGAGCAGTACTTC. Its translation: CASSEAFQVEQYF.